This T cell receptor beta chain is from a study of cytomegalovirus exposure and HLA in healthy donors. The length of the CDR3 is 14 residues. The J segment lost 5 bases and the V segment lost 2 bases, leaving 3 bases of the junction unmatched. Germline lookup yields CDR1 SGHTA and CDR2 FQGNSA. PCR used 60 Vbeta primers and 13 Jbeta primers. Clones were read by immunoSEQ multiplex PCR, and TCRdb kept only the in-frame ones, dropping some. In the table there are 55,000 to 70,000 clones, approximately 70% of which are singletons. The clonotype comes from an older woman in good health and CMV-seropositive. The sequenced sample consisted of PBMCs. The chain is built from TRBV7-2 and TRBJ2-4, with 7 bases identical to TRBD1. The CDR3, as DNA: TGTGCCAGCAGCTTAAGTACAGGGGAAAACATTCAGTACTTC. Protein: CASSLSTGENIQYF.